Detailed here is one T cell receptor (beta chain). Participants, about 18 to 90 years old, spanned fewer than 30 US areas. Cohorts were determined from participant-reported clinical history. CDR1 is MNHNS, CDR2 SASEGT, per germline. Trimming cost V 2 bases and J 1 base; bases outside gene matches: 10. The CDR3 runs to 18 residues. The sample belongs to a study of blood T cell repertoires in COVID-19. At the level of the study: For recovered donors of Cohort 3, there were two negative PCRs, clearance, or symptom resolution.

Authors' analysis steps: Amplification of reference gene primers provided the estimated nucleated cell counts. Repertoires were generated with immunoSEQ multiplex PCR, while TCRdb's copy carries only in-frame clones and drops some. That table furnishes V, J and clone size, whereas the DNA furnished D and trimming. This table holds about 150,000 clones, 79% found once. The V and J genes are TRBV6-1 and TRBJ2-4, with TRBD1 identical over 8 bases. The sample comprised PBMCs or T cells enriched from blood (not recorded which). The receptor's source is a woman in her 70s in a cohort exposed to, infected with or recovered from COVID-19 (not recorded which). In DNA, the CDR3 is TGTGCCAGCAGTGAAATTTGGGGGACAGGCGAGGCCAAAAACATTCAGTACTTC. This sequence encodes CASSEIWGTGEAKNIQYF.